The 31 T cell receptor beta chains presented below share a single source sample, sequenced in a study of T-cell memory formation after mild COVID-19. TCRdb passed the 5' RACE reads through MiXCR, listing each CDR3 protein once. The top ten clones hold 31% of a sample with fewer than 90,000 distinct CDR3 sequences, about 15% of them seen once. Material for sequencing was PBMCs or a T cell subset sorted from them (not recorded which). The receptors come from an adult woman who had mild COVID-19 (a few samples of this study predate the infection). Cell type and time point are not known.

V is TRBV29-1 and J is TRBJ2-1, with D hard to call. Trimming cost V 8 bases and J 1 base, with 9 bases left between them. The CDR3 sequence is 12 residues long. Germline V gene sequence: CDR1 SQVTM, CDR2 ANQGSEA. CDR3 sequence (DNA): TGCAGCATCGACCCTTCCTACAATGAGCAGTTCTTC. It specifies CSIDPSYNEQFF.

This clonotype appeared a few times. CDR3 sequence (DNA): TGTGCCAGCAGCCATGAAGAGACCCAGTACTTC. It specifies CASSHEETQYF. This chain joins TRBV4-2 and TRBJ2-5; no clear D gene. Germline CDR1 LGHNA, CDR2 YNFKEQ. Trimming left V 3 bases short and J 3 bases short, with 2 bases between. This CDR3 is built from 11 residues.

This clonotype was counted between two and nine times. The genes are TRBV29-1 and TRBJ1-1; D gene unclear. The CDR3 runs 14 residues. Germline V lookup: CDR1 SQVTM, CDR2 ANQGSEA. Trimming pared 5 bases from V and 4 bases from J, leaving 17 bases between. CDR3 in amino acids: CSVPAWPTSTEAFF. In nucleotides, the CDR3 is TGCAGCGTTCCCGCCTGGCCTACCAGCACTGAAGCTTTCTTT.

This clonotype was seen many times. The rearrangement links TRBV5-1 to TRBJ2-5, with D maybe TRBD2 (6 bases). CDR3 length equals 16 residues. CDR1 and CDR2 (germline): SGHRS, YFSETQ. V lost 1 base to trimming and J lost 2 bases, with 15 bases between them. CDR3 sequence (DNA): TGCGCCAGCAGCTTGTGGATTCCGGGAGTTCAAGAGACCCAGTACTTC. This encodes CASSLWIPGVQETQYF.

This clonotype was counted many times. V is TRBV4-1 and J is TRBJ1-2; no clear D. From germline, CDR1 is MGHRA and CDR2 YSYEKL. Trimming took off 4 bases at V and 2 bases at J, with 14 bases between the two ends. The CDR3 has 15 residues. In DNA form, the CDR3 reads TGCGCCAGCAGCCTCGCGGCAGGAGAAAACTATGGCTACACCTTC. It encodes CASSLAAGENYGYTF.

This clonotype was detected a few times. The chain employs TRBV9 and TRBJ2-3; unclear D gene. The germline V gene has CDR1 SGDLS and CDR2 YYNGEE. Between the trimmed V and J ends, which lost 4 bases and 2 bases, there was a span of 11 bases. The CDR3 is 14 amino acids. CDR3: CASSPKRSTDTQYF. The CDR3 coding sequence is TGTGCCAGCAGCCCCAAGAGATCCACAGATACGCAGTATTTT.

The chain recombines TRBV7-9 with TRBJ1-1; a weak D match, TRBD1 (6 bases). The CDR3 is 15 residues long. Deletions cut 2 bases from V and 0 bases from J, with 10 bases between. The germline V gene has CDR1 SEHNR and CDR2 FQNEAQ (reference sequence). As DNA, the CDR3 is TGTGCCAGCAGCTTAAGTGGACAGATGAACACTGAAGCTTTCTTT. Translating it yields CASSLSGQMNTEAFF.

CDR3 bases: TGTGCCAGCAGTGACTCGGTAGCGGGGGGGCTGGTTGAGCAGTTCTTC. Protein: CASSDSVAGGLVEQFF. The chain couples TRBV6-4 to TRBJ2-1; 11 positions match TRBD2. CDR3 length: 16 amino acids. Germline V gene sequence: CDR1 MRHNA, CDR2 SNTAGT. J lost 9 bases, V lost 0 bases, and 7 bases had no gene match.

This clonotype was found a few times. This chain joins TRBV20-1 and TRBJ1-1; 9 bases map to TRBD1. Germline V gene lookup returns CDR1 DFQATT and CDR2 SNEGSKA (reference sequence). This CDR3 is built from 14 residues. Trimming at V came to 4 bases and at J to 5 bases, leaving 8 bases not matched to a gene. CDR3 sequence reads: CSAIARTGVTEAFF. The CDR3 nucleotides read TGCAGTGCTATTGCCCGGACAGGGGTTACTGAAGCTTTCTTT.

This clonotype was seen more than once but under ten times. CDR3: CASSIGQGAYGELFF. The DNA for the CDR3 is TGTGCCAGTAGTATCGGGCAGGGGGCATACGGGGAGCTGTTTTTT. The chain has TRBV19 and TRBJ2-2; 8 bases fit TRBD1. Germline-derived CDR1 and CDR2 are LNHDA and SQIVND (reference sequence). V shed 3 bases and J 7 bases; nucleotides not matched to a gene: 7. CDR3 length: 15 amino acids.

The J gene is TRBJ2-7, the V gene TRBV9, with unresolved D. This CDR3 is 13 amino acids long. Trimming left V 3 bases short and J 5 bases short, with 12 bases between. Looked up from germline, CDR1 is SGDLS and CDR2 is YYNGEE. The CDR3 DNA sequence: TGTGCCAGCAGCGCCAATACATGGAACGAGCAGTACTTC. This translates into CASSANTWNEQYF.

The chain combines TRBV7-9 with TRBJ1-5, with TRBD1 matching over 8 bases. The V segment lost 5 bases and the J segment 5 bases; nucleotides outside the gene matches: 8. The germline gives CDR1 SEHNR, CDR2 FQNEAQ (reference sequence). This CDR3 region has 15 residues. The CDR3 DNA is TGTGCCAGCAGCCCAGACAGGGGAATCGATCAGCCCCAGCATTTT. Encoded protein: CASSPDRGIDQPQHF.

The V gene is TRBV30, the J gene TRBJ2-7; weak D call: TRBD1 (5 bases). Germline CDR1 reads GTSNPN; CDR2 reads SVGIG (reference sequence). Trimming left V 1 base short and J 0 bases short, with 10 bases between. This CDR3 region has 14 residues. CDR3 sequence: CAWSEAGLSYEQYF. CDR3 DNA: TGTGCCTGGAGTGAGGCAGGGCTCTCCTACGAGCAGTACTTC.

This chain links TRBV19 with TRBJ1-2; D gene uncertain. Germline V gene data show CDR1 as LNHDA and CDR2 as SQIVND (reference sequence). The germline V and J ends were trimmed by 8 bases and 8 bases, with 15 bases remaining between them. There are 12 residues in the CDR3. CDR3 loop: CASHNEGYGYTF. In DNA form, the CDR3 reads TGTGCCAGTCATAACGAAGGGTACGGCTACACCTTC.

This clonotype was seen a handful of times. The chain couples TRBV4-2 to TRBJ2-1, with 7 bases identical to TRBD2. Germline V gives CDR1 LGHNA, CDR2 YNFKEQ. With V trimmed by 1 base and J by 0 bases, 6 bases remained unmatched. This CDR3 contains 17 residues. CDR3 in DNA: TGTGCCAGCAGCCAAGGGGAGGGGTTGAGCTCCTACAATGAGCAGTTCTTC. Translation: CASSQGEGLSSYNEQFF.

This clonotype came up a few times. The chain has TRBV12-3 or TRBV12-4 and TRBJ2-5, with TRBD1 identical over 12 bases. The CDR3 loop spans 16 amino acids. V lost 6 bases, J lost 2 bases, and 7 bases stayed unmatched. CDR3 DNA: TGTGCCAGCAGAGGGAGGGACAGGGGGCAGCAAGAGACCCAGTACTTC. The encoded protein is CASRGRDRGQQETQYF.

The chain recombines TRBV29-1 with TRBJ1-1, with D possibly matching TRBD1 (5 bases). Trimming cost V 3 bases and J 1 base, with 15 bases left between them. The CDR3 is made up of 15 amino acids. Germline values: CDR1 SQVTM, CDR2 ANQGSEA. CDR3 in DNA: TGCAGCGTTGATCCTATGAGCGGGGCGAACACTGAAGCTTTCTTT. Translation: CSVDPMSGANTEAFF. Full variable domain (missing parts from reference TRBV29-1 and TRBJ1-1): SAVISQKPSRDICQRGTSLTIQCQVDSQVTMMFWYRQQPGQSLTLIATANQGSEATYESGFVIDKFPISRPNLTFSTLTVSNMSPEDSSIYLCSVDPMSGANTEAFFGQGTRLTVV.

CDR3 coding DNA: TGTGCCATCAGTGAGGTCCCTACAGATACGCAGTATTTT. Its translation: CAISEVPTDTQYF. J is TRBJ2-3 and V is TRBV10-3; D is undetermined. Trimming pared 2 bases from V and 3 bases from J, leaving 6 bases between. Germline V gene sequence: CDR1 ENHRY, CDR2 SYGVKD. This CDR3 contains 13 residues.

In this sample, this clonotype turned up a few times. The J gene is TRBJ2-7, the V gene TRBV7-2; D is ambiguous. CDR1 is SGHTA and CDR2 is FQGNSA in the germline V gene. Deletions cut 8 bases from V and 6 bases from J, with 11 bases between. The CDR3 loop spans 11 amino acids. The DNA of the CDR3 is TGTGCCAGCTTGTTGGACGGCGAGCAGTACTTC. The encoded protein is CASLLDGEQYF.

Only a few counts were recorded for this clonotype. The chain is built from TRBV7-8 and TRBJ2-1; a weak D match, TRBD2 (5 bases). CDR1 and CDR2 from the germline V gene are SGHVS and FQNEAQ. This CDR3 region has 17 residues. The V and J ends lost 5 bases and 2 bases respectively, with 19 bases between them. CDR3 in DNA: TGTGCCAGCAGCCCTCACCCGGAGATGCGGGCCTACAATGAGCAGTTCTTC. It is translated as CASSPHPEMRAYNEQFF.

The rearrangement joins TRBV4-1 to TRBJ2-7; tentatively, D is TRBD1 (6 bases). The CDR3 is 15 amino acids. From germline, CDR1 is MGHRA and CDR2 YSYEKL. V was trimmed by 4 bases and J by 0 bases, leaving 13 bases between them. CDR3 bases: TGCGCCAGCAGCCCAGCAGGGGCTGCCTCCTACGAGCAGTACTTC. Translating gives CASSPAGAASYEQYF.

The chain combines TRBV5-1 with TRBJ2-7; 11 bases align to TRBD2. This CDR3 has 17 amino acids. The V gene's germline CDR1 is SGHRS and CDR2 YFSETQ. Trimming removed 4 bases from V and 3 bases from J; junction bases left unmatched: 12. This chain's CDR3 is CASSATSGVLFFYEQYF. As DNA, the CDR3 is TGCGCCAGCAGCGCGACTAGCGGGGTCCTCTTCTTCTACGAGCAGTACTTC.

In its sample, this clonotype was seen a few times. The gene calls are TRBV24-1 and TRBJ2-1; D remains ambiguous. The CDR3 runs to 13 residues. In germline, CDR1 is KGHDR, CDR2 SFDVKD. Trimming pared 0 bases from V and 10 bases from J, leaving 9 bases between. The CDR3 nucleotides are TGTGCCACCAGTGATTTGCGGGTCAAGGAGCAGTTCTTC. Translating gives CATSDLRVKEQFF.

The chain joins TRBV7-2 to TRBJ1-5; 7 bases match TRBD1. Germline CDR1 SGHTA, CDR2 FQGNSA. The junction had 12 bases not matched to a gene; V was cut back by 5 bases and J by 2 bases. This CDR3 region has 17 residues. The CDR3 loop is CASSHPNDRAGNQPQHF. The DNA of the CDR3 is TGTGCCAGCAGCCATCCCAACGACAGGGCAGGCAATCAGCCCCAGCATTTT.

This chain connects TRBV20-1 to TRBJ2-7, with D tentatively TRBD1 or TRBD2 (6 bases each). CDR3 length: 14 residues. With 5 bases removed from V and 3 bases from J, the gap between germline ends came to 17 bases. CDR1 and CDR2 (germline): DFQATT, SNEGSKA (reference sequence). In DNA, the CDR3 is TGCAGTGCTGCGGAGGGGGAATGGGACTACGAGCAGTACTTC. This translates into CSAAEGEWDYEQYF.

In its sample, this clonotype was seen a few times. This rearrangement joins TRBV5-5 to TRBJ2-3; D gene unclear. The length of the CDR3 is 13 residues. V lost 4 bases, J lost 4 bases, and 10 bases lay in between. CDR1 is SGHKS, CDR2 YYEKEE, per germline (reference sequence). In DNA, the CDR3 is TGTGCCAGCAGCCCTCAATACCCAGATACGCAGTATTTT. Translating gives CASSPQYPDTQYF.

This clonotype was detected only once. The chain combines TRBV12-3 or TRBV12-4 with TRBJ1-5; tentatively, D is TRBD1 (5 bases). The CDR3 spans 15 residues. Trimming removed 1 base from V and 3 bases from J, with 10 bases in between. The CDR3 loop is CASSLVGTVNQPQHF. The CDR3 DNA sequence: TGTGCCAGCAGTTTAGTAGGGACGGTCAATCAGCCCCAGCATTTT.

V usage is TRBV15 and J usage is TRBJ2-1; the D is unclear. The germline gives CDR1 LNHNV, CDR2 YYDKDF (reference sequence). This CDR3 region has 12 residues. V shed 5 bases and J shed 7 bases, with 9 bases lying between them. In DNA form, the CDR3 reads TGTGCCACCAGCGGATGGAAGAATGAGCAGTTCTTC. Protein sequence: CATSGWKNEQFF.

The V and J genes are TRBV11-2 and TRBJ2-1, with a possible D match to TRBD2 (5 bases). V lost 2 bases and J lost 10, with 18 bases in between. There are 15 residues in the CDR3. Germline V gene lookup returns CDR1 SGHAT and CDR2 FQNNGV. The CDR3 sequence is CASSLPASWEYEQFF. CDR3 DNA: TGTGCCAGCAGCTTACCGGCTAGCTGGGAATACGAGCAGTTCTTC.

This clonotype qualifies as medium-sized (0.01 to 0.1%). The chain uses TRBV7-9 and TRBJ2-7; no clear D gene. V was pared by 3 bases and J by 2 bases, with 8 bases between. The CDR3 runs 13 residues. Germline V gives CDR1 SEHNR, CDR2 FQNEAQ (reference sequence). Here the CDR3 DNA reads TGTGCCAGCAGCTTCGACGGAACCTACGAGCAGTACTTC. This gives the protein CASSFDGTYEQYF. Complete variable domain (other parts from reference TRBV7-9 and TRBJ2-7): DTGVSQNPRHKITKRGQNVTFRCDPISEHNRLYWYRQTLGQGPEFLTYFQNEAQLEKSRLLSDRFSAERPKGSFSTLEIQRTEQGDSAMYLCASSFDGTYEQYFGPGTRLTVT.

The V gene is TRBV5-1, the J gene TRBJ1-4, with D perhaps TRBD1 (6 bases). Germline V gene lookup returns CDR1 SGHRS and CDR2 YFSETQ. The length of the CDR3 is 14 residues. Trimming took off 0 bases at V and 6 bases at J, with 9 bases between the two ends. The CDR3 region is CASSLGTDDEKLFF. The CDR3 DNA is TGCGCCAGCAGCTTGGGGACAGACGATGAAAAACTGTTTTTT.